A selection of T cell receptor beta chains follows, all from one sample in a study of T cells after yellow fever vaccination. TCRdb re-analysed the 5' RACE reads in MiXCR, keeping a single row per CDR3 protein. The sample yields some 600,000 distinct CDR3 sequences, approximately 16% seen once. This sample comprised PBMCs, obtained about 5 days after the first yellow fever vaccination. These receptors were taken from a young man who received the YFV17D yellow fever vaccine. Both conserved end residues are part of each CDR3. Fields, in order: CDR3 DNA, CDR3 protein, V gene, clone size, J gene, D gene. The D gene is left open where the match is weak. The size of a clone is reported for some rows only, either as once, few or many, or as a class for expanded clones.

CDR3 DNA: TGCAGTGCTAGTGACAGGGAACTACAAGAGACCCAGTACTTC
CDR3 protein: CSASDRELQETQYF
V gene: TRBV20-1
clone size: few
J gene: TRBJ2-5
D gene: TRBD1

CDR3 DNA: TGTGCCAGCAGCCCCCAGGGGGCGCGGGCCGGGGAGCTGTTTTTT
CDR3 protein: CASSPQGARAGELFF
V gene: TRBV28
clone size: many
J gene: TRBJ2-2
D gene: TRBD1

CDR3 DNA: TGCAGCGTCCTTGGACAGATAACAAGCGCGACCCAGTACTTC
CDR3 protein: CSVLGQITSATQYF
V gene: TRBV29-1
clone size: -
J gene: TRBJ2-5
D gene: -

CDR3 DNA: TGTGCCAGCAGTATACCAGGGGAGGTGAACACTGAAGCTTTCTTT
CDR3 protein: CASSIPGEVNTEAFF
V gene: TRBV27
clone size: -
J gene: TRBJ1-1
D gene: -

CDR3 DNA: TGCAGCGTTGAATTTTCCCAAGAGACCCAGTACTTC
CDR3 protein: CSVEFSQETQYF
V gene: TRBV29-1
clone size: few
J gene: TRBJ2-5
D gene: -

CDR3 DNA: TGTGCCAGCACACCTAGCCCGGGACAGGGATTAGGCGAGCAGTACTTC
CDR3 protein: CASTPSPGQGLGEQYF
V gene: TRBV28
clone size: -
J gene: TRBJ2-7
D gene: TRBD1

CDR3 DNA: TGTGCCAGCAGCCGTAAAGCCGCCCTAAGGACAGAGCAGTTCTTC
CDR3 protein: CASSRKAALRTEQFF
V gene: TRBV7-2
clone size: few
J gene: TRBJ2-1
D gene: -

CDR3 DNA: TGTGCCAGCAGTACACAGGGGATGAACACCGGGGAGCTGTTTTTT
CDR3 protein: CASSTQGMNTGELFF
V gene: TRBV27
clone size: -
J gene: TRBJ2-2
D gene: TRBD1

CDR3 DNA: TGCAGTGCCGCCCGTGGGCCAGGGGCCAACGTCCTGACTTTC
CDR3 protein: CSAARGPGANVLTF
V gene: TRBV20-1
clone size: once
J gene: TRBJ2-6
D gene: -

CDR3 DNA: TGTGCCAGCAGTTTAAATAGGGGAACCTTT
CDR3 protein: CASSLNRGTF
V gene: TRBV27
clone size: -
J gene: TRBJ1-6
D gene: -

CDR3 DNA: TGTGCCAGCAGCCCCCTCTTGCAGGGGCCCTACACTGAAGCTTTCTTT
CDR3 protein: CASSPLLQGPYTEAFF
V gene: TRBV14
clone size: -
J gene: TRBJ1-1
D gene: -

CDR3 DNA: TGTGCCAGCAGTTTTGGGCTAGCGGGGGGAGGTGAGACCCAGTACTTC
CDR3 protein: CASSFGLAGGGETQYF
V gene: TRBV12-3/TRBV12-4
clone size: -
J gene: TRBJ2-5
D gene: TRBD2

CDR3 DNA: TGCAGTGCTAGAGACTTCAAGTTGAACACTGAAGCTTTCTTT
CDR3 protein: CSARDFKLNTEAFF
V gene: TRBV20-1
clone size: few
J gene: TRBJ1-1
D gene: -

CDR3 DNA: TGTGCCACCAGTGATCCACTCTCCACTGAAGCTTTCTTT
CDR3 protein: CATSDPLSTEAFF
V gene: TRBV24-1
clone size: -
J gene: TRBJ1-1
D gene: -

CDR3 DNA: TGTGCCAGCAGCTACGACAGCAGGGGTTCACCCCTCCACTTT
CDR3 protein: CASSYDSRGSPLHF
V gene: TRBV7-9
clone size: few
J gene: TRBJ1-6
D gene: -

CDR3 DNA: TGTGCCAGCAGTTGGTCGGGGAATGAGCAGTTCTTC
CDR3 protein: CASSWSGNEQFF
V gene: TRBV12-3/TRBV12-4
clone size: -
J gene: TRBJ2-1
D gene: -

CDR3 DNA: TGTGCACAACCGGGACAGGGCAAAGATACGCAGTATTTT
CDR3 protein: CAQPGQGKDTQYF
V gene: TRBV7-9
clone size: -
J gene: TRBJ2-3
D gene: TRBD1

CDR3 DNA: TGTGCCAGCAGTTTCTTAGGCAGGCGGACCGGGGAGCTGTTTTTT
CDR3 protein: CASSFLGRRTGELFF
V gene: TRBV28
clone size: -
J gene: TRBJ2-2
D gene: -

CDR3 DNA: TGTGCCAGTAGTATAATTGCAGGGTCCGGGCAGCCCCAGCATTTT
CDR3 protein: CASSIIAGSGQPQHF
V gene: TRBV19
clone size: once
J gene: TRBJ1-5
D gene: -

CDR3 DNA: TGCGCCAGCAGCCAAGACCACGCAAAACTGTTTTTT
CDR3 protein: CASSQDHAKLFF
V gene: TRBV4-3
clone size: few
J gene: TRBJ1-4
D gene: -

CDR3 DNA: TGCAGCGTTGATAAGCGCCTCGCTGGCACTGAAGCTTTCTTT
CDR3 protein: CSVDKRLAGTEAFF
V gene: TRBV29-1
clone size: -
J gene: TRBJ1-1
D gene: -

CDR3 DNA: TGCAGTGCTAGACCTTCCCGGGGCTGGGTCTATGGCTACACCTTC
CDR3 protein: CSARPSRGWVYGYTF
V gene: TRBV20-1
clone size: -
J gene: TRBJ1-2
D gene: -

CDR3 DNA: TGCGCCAGCAGCGCCCGACAGGGCTATGAGCAGTTCTTC
CDR3 protein: CASSARQGYEQFF
V gene: TRBV4-1
clone size: few
J gene: TRBJ2-1
D gene: TRBD1

CDR3 DNA: TGTGCCAGCAATCCGATGGGACAGCAAAGCTATGGCTACACCTTC
CDR3 protein: CASNPMGQQSYGYTF
V gene: TRBV7-2
clone size: few
J gene: TRBJ1-2
D gene: TRBD1

CDR3 DNA: TGTGCCAGGATACCCAACATAGGTAATGAGCAGTTCTTC
CDR3 protein: CARIPNIGNEQFF
V gene: TRBV19
clone size: -
J gene: TRBJ2-1
D gene: -

CDR3 DNA: TGCAGCGTTTTTCCCGGGACTAGCGGGGGAGCTTCCTACAATGAGCAGTTCTTC
CDR3 protein: CSVFPGTSGGASYNEQFF
V gene: TRBV29-1
clone size: few
J gene: TRBJ2-1
D gene: TRBD2

CDR3 DNA: TGTGCCAGCAGCCCGATAGTGACAGGGGGCGAGCAGTACTTC
CDR3 protein: CASSPIVTGGEQYF
V gene: TRBV11-2
clone size: -
J gene: TRBJ2-7
D gene: TRBD1

CDR3 DNA: TGTGCCAGCAGCCAGGGTCTAGCGGGGGCTCAAGAGACCCAGTACTTC
CDR3 protein: CASSQGLAGAQETQYF
V gene: TRBV3-1
clone size: few
J gene: TRBJ2-5
D gene: TRBD2

CDR3 DNA: TGTGCCAGCAGTCCGCCCCTCAGGCCTCCTCAGCCCCAGCATTTT
CDR3 protein: CASSPPLRPPQPQHF
V gene: TRBV6-1
clone size: few
J gene: TRBJ1-5
D gene: -

CDR3 DNA: TGTGCCAGCAGTTACTCGGGGACATCTGGAAACACCATATATTTT
CDR3 protein: CASSYSGTSGNTIYF
V gene: TRBV6-2/TRBV6-3
clone size: many
J gene: TRBJ1-3
D gene: -

CDR3 DNA: TGTGCCAGCAGCTTGGTTGGGGGGGCGCCTGGAAACACCATATATTTT
CDR3 protein: CASSLVGGAPGNTIYF
V gene: TRBV5-6
clone size: -
J gene: TRBJ1-3
D gene: -

CDR3 DNA: TGTGCCATCACCTCGGACCGGGACAGGGTGAGGGAGACCCAGTACTTC
CDR3 protein: CAITSDRDRVRETQYF
V gene: TRBV10-3
clone size: -
J gene: TRBJ2-5
D gene: TRBD1

CDR3 DNA: TGCAGTGCTAGAGACCCGGGGGGACAGCCCCAGCATTTT
CDR3 protein: CSARDPGGQPQHF
V gene: TRBV20-1
clone size: -
J gene: TRBJ1-5
D gene: -

CDR3 DNA: TGCGCCAGCAGCCGGGGAAGGGGAACAGATACGCAGTATTTT
CDR3 protein: CASSRGRGTDTQYF
V gene: TRBV5-1
clone size: many
J gene: TRBJ2-3
D gene: -

CDR3 DNA: TGTGCCAGCAGCTCTGGGACATCAAGCAATCAGCCCCAGCATTTT
CDR3 protein: CASSSGTSSNQPQHF
V gene: TRBV5-5
clone size: -
J gene: TRBJ1-5
D gene: -

CDR3 DNA: TGTGCCAGCACCCCCAGTTCCGGTGTGGGGGCCGAAGAGACCCAGTACTTC
CDR3 protein: CASTPSSGVGAEETQYF
V gene: TRBV6-1
clone size: once
J gene: TRBJ2-5
D gene: -

CDR3 DNA: TGTGCCAGCAGTTTAGGGCAGGCGAGCACCGGGGAGCTGTTTTTT
CDR3 protein: CASSLGQASTGELFF
V gene: TRBV12-3/TRBV12-4
clone size: -
J gene: TRBJ2-2
D gene: -

CDR3 DNA: TGTGCCAGCAGTGAAACCGGGGGGGCCGCAGATACGCAGTATTTT
CDR3 protein: CASSETGGAADTQYF
V gene: TRBV6-4
clone size: many
J gene: TRBJ2-3
D gene: TRBD2

CDR3 DNA: TGTGCCAGCAGCTATACGGGACAGGGCAACTATGGCTACACCTTC
CDR3 protein: CASSYTGQGNYGYTF
V gene: TRBV5-6
clone size: -
J gene: TRBJ1-2
D gene: TRBD1

CDR3 DNA: TGTGCCAGCCACAGCTTCATAGAGTCCGGGGAGCTGTTTTTT
CDR3 protein: CASHSFIESGELFF
V gene: TRBV5-4
clone size: -
J gene: TRBJ2-2
D gene: -

CDR3 DNA: TGCAGTGCCAAAGACGGGGGACTAGGCACAGATACGCAGTATTTT
CDR3 protein: CSAKDGGLGTDTQYF
V gene: TRBV20-1
clone size: few
J gene: TRBJ2-3
D gene: TRBD2

CDR3 DNA: TGTGCCAGCAGAAAAGGGACGTACAATGAGCAGTTCTTC
CDR3 protein: CASRKGTYNEQFF
V gene: TRBV7-2
clone size: -
J gene: TRBJ2-1
D gene: -

CDR3 DNA: TGTGCCAGCAGTTTATCCAGGGACCCTTTAGGTGAGCAGTTCTTC
CDR3 protein: CASSLSRDPLGEQFF
V gene: TRBV27
clone size: -
J gene: TRBJ2-1
D gene: -

CDR3 DNA: TGCGCCAGCAGCCCAGACGGGGGGGCAGGGTACAATGAGCAGTTCTTC
CDR3 protein: CASSPDGGAGYNEQFF
V gene: TRBV4-3
clone size: -
J gene: TRBJ2-1
D gene: TRBD2

CDR3 DNA: TGTGCCAGCACTAGGACTAGCGGTCCAGATACGCAGTATTTT
CDR3 protein: CASTRTSGPDTQYF
V gene: TRBV25-1
clone size: few
J gene: TRBJ2-3
D gene: TRBD2

CDR3 DNA: TGTGCCAGCAGCTCCCCTTGGGGCCTACAGGGGACATACGAGCAGTACTTC
CDR3 protein: CASSSPWGLQGTYEQYF
V gene: TRBV7-9
clone size: -
J gene: TRBJ2-7
D gene: TRBD1

CDR3 DNA: TGCGCCAGCCGTTCCAGGACAGGGGCCGGAGAGCTGTTTTTT
CDR3 protein: CASRSRTGAGELFF
V gene: TRBV4-3
clone size: few
J gene: TRBJ2-2
D gene: TRBD1

CDR3 DNA: TGCAGTGCTAGCGTGGGCCCCCACAGCTCCTACAATGAGCAGTTCTTC
CDR3 protein: CSASVGPHSSYNEQFF
V gene: TRBV20-1
clone size: -
J gene: TRBJ2-1
D gene: -

CDR3 DNA: TGTGCCAGCAGTAGACAGCAGAACACTGAAGCTTTCTTT
CDR3 protein: CASSRQQNTEAFF
V gene: TRBV25-1
clone size: -
J gene: TRBJ1-1
D gene: -

CDR3 DNA: TGTGCCAGCAGTTGGTTCCCTAATGAAAAACTGTTTTTT
CDR3 protein: CASSWFPNEKLFF
V gene: TRBV27
clone size: -
J gene: TRBJ1-4
D gene: -

CDR3 DNA: TGTGCCAGCAGCCACGGGACTAGCGGGGGAATCTCCTACAATGAGCAGTTCTTC
CDR3 protein: CASSHGTSGGISYNEQFF
V gene: TRBV11-1
clone size: -
J gene: TRBJ2-1
D gene: TRBD2